The 31 T cell receptor beta chains given below trace back to one sample, sequenced in a study of T-cell reconstitution after alpha-beta-depleted transplantation in children. During its preparation, the TCRbeta library received unique molecular identifiers. From the PCR reads, TCRdb called clonotypes with MiXCR, one entry per CDR3 protein. The table lists 400,000 to 550,000 distinct CDR3 sequences, about 10% of them singletons. This specimen was PBMCs, taken before TCRalphabeta/CD19-depleted stem cell transplant. The receptors shown here come from a child under 10 years old with inherited bone marrow failure, due to receive a stem cell transplant.

This clonotype appeared many times. CDR3 loop: CSVEGDPYEQYF. CDR3 DNA sequence: TGCAGCGTTGAGGGGGATCCCTACGAGCAGTACTTC. The chain is built from TRBV29-1 and TRBJ2-7; D possibly matches TRBD1 or TRBD2 (5 bases each). Trimming cost V 3 bases and J 2 bases, with 8 bases left between them. This CDR3 has 12 amino acids. Germline V gives CDR1 SQVTM, CDR2 ANQGSEA.

This clonotype has a count of ten or more. This chain links TRBV14 with TRBJ2-7, with TRBD2 as a possible D gene (5 bases). V gave up 3 bases and J gave up 4 bases, with 13 bases separating them. Looked up from germline, CDR1 is SGHDN and CDR2 is FVKESK. The CDR3 length is 14 residues. The CDR3 DNA is TGTGCCAGCAGCCACAGCGGAGATTTTTACGAGCAGTACTTC. Its protein is CASSHSGDFYEQYF.

This clonotype was counted only a few times. This chain joins TRBV19 and TRBJ1-5, with TRBD1 as a possible D gene (6 bases). The CDR3 runs to 14 residues. Trimming shortened V by 9 bases and J by 5 bases, and 17 bases separated the two germline ends. CDR1 and CDR2 (germline): LNHDA, SQIVND (reference sequence). CDR3 nucleotide sequence: TGTGCCAGCGCCCAGGGGCACGGGGATCAGCCCCAGCATTTT. As protein: CASAQGHGDQPQHF. The complete variable domain, with remaining parts taken from reference TRBV19 and TRBJ1-5, reads DGGITQSPKYLFRKEGQNVTLSCEQNLNHDAMYWYRQDPGQGLRLIYYSQIVNDFQKGDIAEGYSVSREKKESFPLTVTSAQKNPTAFYLCASAQGHGDQPQHFGDGTRLSIL.

This clonotype has ten or more counts. This chain links TRBV6-2 or TRBV6-3 with TRBJ2-7; unclear D gene. Germline V gives CDR1 MNHEY, CDR2 SVGEGT. This CDR3 comprises 14 residues. V dropped 0 bases and J dropped 2 bases, with 8 bases sitting between them. CDR3 DNA sequence: TGTGCCAGCAGTTACTCGAGTCTGACCTACGAGCAGTACTTC. Protein product: CASSYSSLTYEQYF.

On this clonotype itself: A much larger clone lies one base from this, so it may be a read error. The rearrangement links TRBV9 to TRBJ2-1; TRBD2 matches at 11 bases. The CDR3 covers 16 residues. Germline V gene data show CDR1 as SGDLS and CDR2 as YYNGEE. The V and J ends lost 3 bases and 2 bases, in that order; junction bases with no gene match: 4. CDR3: CASSALAGGTYNEQFF. CDR3 coding DNA: TGTGCCAGCAGCGCTCTAGCGGGAGGCACCTACAATGAGCAGTTCTTC.

This clonotype was observed many times. In DNA, the CDR3 is TGTGCCAGCAGCCAAGACAGGAGGAAAGGCTATGGCTACACCTTC. Translation: CASSQDRRKGYGYTF. The chain has TRBV7-9 and TRBJ1-2; possibly TRBD1 for D (6 bases). The CDR3 is 15 amino acids. The V end lost 5 bases, the J end lost 4 bases, and 17 bases lay between the germline ends. CDR1 is SEHNR and CDR2 is FQNEAQ in the germline V gene (reference sequence).

This clonotype was seen many times. This chain links TRBV20-1 with TRBJ2-7; 8 bases align to TRBD2. The trim removed 3 bases at V and 2 bases at J, leaving 6 bases unmatched. CDR1 is DFQATT and CDR2 is SNEGSKA in the germline V gene (reference sequence). The CDR3 is 14 residues long. The CDR3: CSASMASGPYEQYF. CDR3 DNA sequence: TGCAGTGCTAGTATGGCTAGCGGGCCCTACGAGCAGTACTTC.

This clonotype showed up many times. The chain joins TRBV6-2 or TRBV6-3 to TRBJ2-7; 13 bases match TRBD2. The CDR3 totals 15 residues. V lost 5 bases to trimming and J lost 3 bases; unmatched junction nucleotides: 4. Germline CDR1 and CDR2: MNHEY and SVGEGT. The CDR3 loop is CASSEGLAGRYEQYF. CDR3 coding DNA: TGTGCCAGCAGTGAGGGACTAGCGGGGCGCTACGAGCAGTACTTC.

This clonotype turned up a few times. V is TRBV7-8 and J is TRBJ2-1, with D uncertain. The V end was cut by 1 base, the J end by 4 bases, with 14 bases between. Germline-derived CDR1 and CDR2 are SGHVS and FQNEAQ. This CDR3 is built from 16 residues. For the CDR3, the DNA is TGTGCCAGCAGCTTAGACATGGGGTATTCTTACAATGAGCAGTTCTTC. This codes for CASSLDMGYSYNEQFF.

The gene calls are TRBV29-1 and TRBJ2-1; 7 bases align to TRBD2. The CDR3 is 10 residues long. Germline-derived CDR1 and CDR2 are SQVTM and ANQGSEA. Trimming at V came to 7 bases and at J to 9 bases, leaving 3 bases not matched to a gene. The CDR3 DNA sequence: TGCAGCGGGGGGGGAGGTGAGCAGTTCTTC. Protein sequence: CSGGGGEQFF.

The chain couples TRBV7-2 to TRBJ2-7; 10 positions match TRBD2. CDR1 and CDR2 (germline): SGHTA, FQGNSA. V was clipped by 1 base and J by 9 bases; unmatched bases: 12. The CDR3 spans 16 residues. The chain's CDR3 is CASSLEASGSRPRQYF. CDR3 in DNA: TGTGCCAGCAGCTTAGAGGCTAGCGGGAGCCGCCCAAGGCAGTACTTC. The full variable domain, in which reference TRBV7-2 and TRBJ2-7 provide the parts outside the CDR3, is GAGVSQSPSNKVTEKGKDVELRCDPISGHTALYWYRQSLGQGLEFLIYFQGNSAPDKSGLPSDRFSAERTGGSVSTLTIQRTQQEDSAVYLCASSLEASGSRPRQYFGPGTRLTVT.

This clonotype has just a few counts. The chain combines TRBV20-1 with TRBJ2-3, with 9 positions matching TRBD2. Unmatched junction bases numbered 2, after V lost 1 base and J lost 0 bases. Germline values: CDR1 DFQATT, CDR2 SNEGSKA (reference sequence). The CDR3 contains 15 residues. This CDR3 reads CSARGLAESTDTQYF. The CDR3 DNA reads TGCAGTGCTAGAGGACTAGCGGAAAGCACAGATACGCAGTATTTT.

This clonotype was seen a handful of times. The V gene is TRBV28, the J gene TRBJ2-7; D possibly corresponds to TRBD2 (6 bases). CDR1 and CDR2 (germline): MDHEN, SYDVKM. The CDR3 extends over 15 amino acids. Trimming removed 7 bases at V and 5 bases at J, with 21 bases between. CDR3 sequence: CASTASRRGLDEQYF. The CDR3 DNA follows: TGTGCCAGCACCGCTTCCCGGCGGGGCTTGGACGAGCAGTACTTC.

This clonotype appeared many times. The CDR3 coding sequence is TGTGCCAGCAGTTTTGTCGCCTCAGATACGCAGTATTTT. This codes for CASSFVASDTQYF. The chain employs TRBV27 and TRBJ2-3; D not resolved. The CDR3 sequence is 13 residues long. The V gene's germline CDR1 is MNHEY and CDR2 SMNVEV (reference sequence). Between the trimmed V and J ends, which lost 3 bases and 4 bases, there was a span of 8 bases.

This clonotype was observed many times. The rearrangement uses TRBV28 and TRBJ1-5; weak D call: TRBD1 (6 bases). V gave up 10 bases and J gave up 5 bases, with 18 bases separating them. This CDR3 contains 14 residues. CDR1 MDHEN and CDR2 SYDVKM come from the germline V gene. Here the CDR3 DNA reads TGTGCCACACAACGGGGGGGGCGATATCAGCCCCAGCATTTT. Protein sequence: CATQRGGRYQPQHF.

This clonotype was seen many times. This chain uses TRBV24-1 with TRBJ2-3; the D gene could be TRBD1 or TRBD2 (6 bases each). The germline V gene encodes CDR1 KGHDR and CDR2 SFDVKD. This CDR3 is built from 17 residues. V dropped 0 bases and J dropped 4 bases, with 16 bases sitting between them. DNA for the CDR3: TGTGCCACCAGTGATTTGAAACAGGGACTCGAGGCAGATACGCAGTATTTT. It codes for CATSDLKQGLEADTQYF.

This clonotype was picked up many times. V is TRBV12-3 or TRBV12-4 and J is TRBJ2-1; 8 positions match TRBD2. Germline trimming cut 6 bases from V and 3 bases from J; bases unmatched to any gene: 7. The CDR3 length is 15 residues. The CDR3 is CASRKTSGDYNEQFF. CDR3 DNA sequence: TGTGCCAGCAGGAAAACTAGCGGAGACTACAATGAGCAGTTCTTC.

This clonotype was recorded many times. The rearrangement uses TRBV15 and TRBJ2-7; 7 bases match TRBD1. With 3 bases clipped from V and 2 bases from J, the junction kept 7 bases outside the gene matches. The V gene's germline CDR1 is LNHNV and CDR2 YYDKDF (reference sequence). The CDR3 loop spans 15 amino acids. The CDR3, as DNA: TGTGCCACCAGCAGCGACAGGGAGTTTACCTACGAGCAGTACTTC. Translation: CATSSDREFTYEQYF.

This clonotype was recorded at least ten times. The rearrangement uses TRBV12-3 or TRBV12-4 and TRBJ1-5; TRBD1 is a possible D gene (6 bases). Trimming removed 8 bases from V and 4 bases from J, with 15 bases in between. The CDR3 length is 14 residues. The CDR3 loop is CASVGGAGNQPQHF. In nucleotides, the CDR3 is TGTGCCAGCGTTGGGGGGGCCGGGAATCAGCCCCAGCATTTT.

This clonotype was detected ten times or more. The chain is built from TRBV18 and TRBJ2-5; D not certain. Germline CDR1 KGHSH, CDR2 LQKENI. This CDR3 spans 13 amino acids. V lost 6 bases and J 12 bases, leaving 20 bases between the germline ends. The CDR3: CASSPGGRPQEYF. The CDR3 coding sequence is TGTGCCAGCTCTCCCGGTGGTCGACCGCAGGAGTACTTC.

Ten or more counts support this clonotype. This chain uses TRBV20-1 with TRBJ2-3; D is unclear. Trimming removed 0 bases at V and 2 bases at J, with 9 bases between. CDR1 and CDR2 from the germline V gene are DFQATT and SNEGSKA (reference sequence). This CDR3 is built from 14 residues. DNA for the CDR3: TGCAGTGCTAGAGATCTAGGATTCACAGATACGCAGTATTTT. Its protein is CSARDLGFTDTQYF.

J is TRBJ2-1 and V is TRBV20-1, with 12 bases matching TRBD2. The CDR3 consists of 19 residues. CDR1 is DFQATT, CDR2 SNEGSKA, per germline (reference sequence). CDR3 coding DNA: TGCAGGGCCATAGGTCCGGGCATGGGTTCCGGGACTAGCGGGAATGAGCAGTTCTTC. It encodes CRAIGPGMGSGTSGNEQFF.

This clonotype was detected a few times. The chain couples TRBV5-5 to TRBJ2-5; 11 bases line up with TRBD1. Germline assignment: CDR1 SGHKS and CDR2 YYEKEE (reference sequence). V was clipped by 0 bases and J by 11 bases; unmatched bases: 9. This CDR3 is built from 15 residues. In nucleotides, the CDR3 is TGTGCCAGCAGCTTGGCCGGGACAGGGGGACGCTGTCAGTACTTC. Residues: CASSLAGTGGRCQYF.

This clonotype was seen only a few times. This chain uses TRBV13 with TRBJ2-7, with no clear D. The V gene's germline CDR1 is PRHDT and CDR2 FYEKMQ (reference sequence). V was clipped by 7 bases and J by 2 bases, with 15 bases between them. The CDR3 runs 14 residues. The CDR3 sequence is CASTVITQAYEQYF. CDR3 bases: TGTGCCAGCACCGTTATCACCCAAGCCTACGAGCAGTACTTC.

This clonotype was picked up many times. This chain connects TRBV6-5 to TRBJ1-6; D gene uncertain. The V and J ends lost 2 bases and 10 bases respectively, with 9 bases between them. This CDR3 is 13 amino acids long. Germline CDR1 and CDR2: MNHEY and SVGAGI. CDR3: CASSYTRASPLHF. The CDR3 coding sequence is TGTGCCAGCAGTTACACGAGAGCCTCACCCCTCCACTTT.

The chain links TRBV25-1 to TRBJ2-4; D is undetermined. This CDR3 region has 10 residues. Germline loops: CDR1 MGHDK, CDR2 SYGVNS. V shed 8 bases and J shed 6 bases, with 5 bases lying between them. The CDR3: CASFLNIQYF. The CDR3, as DNA: TGTGCCAGCTTCCTAAACATTCAGTACTTC.

This clonotype appeared many times. The rearrangement joins TRBV7-2 to TRBJ2-3, with TRBD2 as a possible D gene (5 bases). With 6 bases removed from V and 4 bases from J, the gap between germline ends came to 17 bases. This CDR3 is 15 amino acids long. CDR1 SGHTA and CDR2 FQGNSA come from the germline V gene. CDR3 sequence reads: CASRFLPAGADTQYF. Written as DNA, the CDR3 is TGTGCCAGCAGATTCCTACCCGCCGGGGCAGATACGCAGTATTTT.

This clonotype was recorded at least ten times. The genes are TRBV7-8 and TRBJ2-3; tentatively, D is TRBD1 or TRBD2 (5 bases each). CDR1 and CDR2 (germline): SGHVS, FQNEAQ. With 3 bases removed from V and 3 bases from J, the gap between germline ends came to 13 bases. CDR3 length: 15 residues. CDR3 in DNA: TGTGCCAGCAGCTTTGCCGGGACGAGGACAGATACGCAGTATTTT. It translates to CASSFAGTRTDTQYF.

Ten or more counts support this clonotype. The chain links TRBV5-1 to TRBJ2-7; D is undetermined. Germline CDR1 and CDR2: SGHRS and YFSETQ. V lost 4 bases to trimming and J lost 5 bases, with 19 bases between them. This CDR3 has 15 residues. In DNA form, the CDR3 reads TGCGCCAGCAGCCTACGAGGTGTTGGAGACCACGAGCAGTACTTC. This gives the protein CASSLRGVGDHEQYF.

This clonotype was picked up a small number of times. The chain is built from TRBV7-3 and TRBJ2-3; a weak D match, TRBD2 (6 bases). Per the germline V gene, CDR1 is SGHTA and CDR2 is FQGTGA. The CDR3 totals 13 residues. Trimming stripped 5 bases from V and 8 bases from J, with 14 bases between. The CDR3 sequence: CASSGWDLATQYF. The CDR3 DNA sequence: TGTGCCAGCAGCGGATGGGACTTGGCTACGCAGTATTTT.

This clonotype was detected ten times or more. The chain carries TRBV9 and TRBJ1-6, with D hard to call. CDR1 and CDR2 from the germline V gene are SGDLS and YYNGEE. CDR3 length: 11 residues. The V gene lost 1 base and the J gene lost 14 bases, with 7 bases spanning the gap. DNA of the CDR3: TGTGCCAGCAGCGTAAGCCGAACCCTCCACTTT. This sequence encodes CASSVSRTLHF.